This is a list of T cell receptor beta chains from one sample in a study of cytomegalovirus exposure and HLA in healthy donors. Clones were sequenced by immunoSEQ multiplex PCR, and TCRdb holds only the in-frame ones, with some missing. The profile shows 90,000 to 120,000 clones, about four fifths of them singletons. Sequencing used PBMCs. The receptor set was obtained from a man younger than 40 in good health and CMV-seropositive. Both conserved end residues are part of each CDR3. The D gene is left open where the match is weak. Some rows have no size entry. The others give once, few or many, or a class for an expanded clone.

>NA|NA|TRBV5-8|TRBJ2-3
TGTGCCAGCAGCTTGTATGCAGATACGCAGTATTTT
CASSLYADTQYF
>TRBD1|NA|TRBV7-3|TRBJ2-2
TGTGCCAGCAGCTTGACAGGGGCCGGGGAGCTGTTTTTT
CASSLTGAGELFF
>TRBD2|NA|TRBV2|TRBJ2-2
TGTGCCAGCACCAGACTAGCGGGGGGCGCGAACACCGGGGAGCTGTTTTTT
CASTRLAGGANTGELFF
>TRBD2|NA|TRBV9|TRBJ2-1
TGTGCCAGCAGAACGGGGGGACTTCCCGACGATGAGCAGTTCTTC
CASRTGGLPDDEQFF
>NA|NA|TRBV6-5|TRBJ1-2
TGTGCCAGCAGTCTCAGGGGACATGGCTACACCTTC
CASSLRGHGYTF
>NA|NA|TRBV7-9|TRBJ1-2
TGTGCCAGCAGCGTAGACAGCAACTATGGCTACACCTTC
CASSVDSNYGYTF
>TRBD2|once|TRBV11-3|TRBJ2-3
TGTGCCAGCAGCTTTAGCGGGGCGATGGATACGCAGTATTTT
CASSFSGAMDTQYF
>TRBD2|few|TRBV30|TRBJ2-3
TGTGCCTGGAAGGTGGGGCGGGGGGTTGATACGCAGTATTTT
CAWKVGRGVDTQYF
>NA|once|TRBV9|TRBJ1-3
TGTGCCAGCAGCGTAACAAATGGAAACACCATATATTTT
CASSVTNGNTIYF
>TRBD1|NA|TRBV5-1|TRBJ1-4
TGCGCCAGCAGCTTGGGGACAGGGGGCGTTGAAAAACTGTTTTTT
CASSLGTGGVEKLFF
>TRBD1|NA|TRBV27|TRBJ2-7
TGTGCCAGCCGGGACAGGGGTTTTCACGAGCAGTACTTC
CASRDRGFHEQYF
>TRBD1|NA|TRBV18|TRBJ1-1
TGTGCCAGCTCACTAGACCGGGACAGGGAAGTTAACACTGAAGCTTTCTTT
CASSLDRDREVNTEAFF
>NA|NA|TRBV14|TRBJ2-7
TGTGCCAGCAGCCAAGGCGGCTGGAGCTCCTACGAGCAGTACTTC
CASSQGGWSSYEQYF
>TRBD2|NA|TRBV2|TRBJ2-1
TGTGCCAACAGACTAGCGGGGGGCTACAATGAGCAGTTCTTC
CANRLAGGYNEQFF
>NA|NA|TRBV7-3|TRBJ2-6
TGTGCCAGCAGCTTAATCGGGCGGGCCCCTGGGGCCAACGTCCTGACTTTC
CASSLIGRAPGANVLTF
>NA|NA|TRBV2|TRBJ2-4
TGTGCCAGCAGCCTTCGGACAGTAAGCAAAAACAGTCAGTACTTC
CASSLRTVSKNSQYF
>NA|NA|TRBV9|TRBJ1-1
TGTGCCCAGAACCGGGGGAGGGATAAGCGGGAGAACACTGAAGCTTTCTTT
CAQNRGRDKRENTEAFF
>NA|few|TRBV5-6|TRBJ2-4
TGTGCCAGCAGCTTGGCGGCAGGGGCCAAAAACAGTCAGTACTTC
CASSLAAGAKNSQYF
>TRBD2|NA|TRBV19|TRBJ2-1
TGTGCCAGTAAGTCTAGCGGGGGGGCAAATGAGCAGTTCTTC
CASKSSGGANEQFF
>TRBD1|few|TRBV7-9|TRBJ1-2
TGTGCCAGCGGGGACAGGACTAACTATGGCTACACCTTC
CASGDRTNYGYTF
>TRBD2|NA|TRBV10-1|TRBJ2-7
TGCGCCAGCAGTGAAGGACTAGCGGGGCCAAACTACGAGCAGTACTTC
CASSEGLAGPNYEQYF
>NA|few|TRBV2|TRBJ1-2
TGTGCCAGCCGGCTACAGGGATACTATGGCTACACCTTC
CASRLQGYYGYTF
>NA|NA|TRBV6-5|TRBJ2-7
TGTGCCAGCAGTTACTCGCTAGGCCTCTACGAGCAGTACTTC
CASSYSLGLYEQYF
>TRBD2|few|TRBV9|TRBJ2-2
TGTGCCAGCAGCGCCTCCGGGGGGGCCGGAACCGGGGAGCTGTTTTTT
CASSASGGAGTGELFF
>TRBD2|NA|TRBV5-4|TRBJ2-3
TGTGCCAGCAGCTCAGCGGGGGGGCCCCCAGATACGCAGTATTTT
CASSSAGGPPDTQYF
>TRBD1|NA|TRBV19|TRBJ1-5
TGTGCCAGTAGTACTCAGGGGGATCAGCCCCAGCATTTT
CASSTQGDQPQHF